These 30 T cell receptor beta chains came from one sample sequenced in a study of T cell responses to AZD1222 COVID-19 vaccine. The table came from immunoSEQ multiplex PCR; TCRdb's copy has only in-frame clones and leaves some out. The sample lists 150,000 to 200,000 clones; around 90% were seen once. The source was peripheral blood, collected 28 days after the second AZD1222 dose. These receptors originate from an adult who received the AZD1222 COVID-19 vaccine.

V and J are TRBV6-5 and TRBJ1-1; weak D call: TRBD1 (5 bases). V gave up 6 bases and J gave up 1 base, with 9 bases separating them. Germline V gene data show CDR1 as MNHEY and CDR2 as SVGAGI. There are 13 residues in the CDR3. The CDR3 is CASRGTGNTEAFF. The CDR3 nucleotides read TGTGCCAGCAGGGGGACGGGGAACACTGAAGCTTTCTTT.

As DNA, the CDR3 is TGTGCCAGCAGCTTACGTGGATCCGGGAACACTGAAGCTTTCTTT. It specifies CASSLRGSGNTEAFF. V gene TRBV11-1 combines with J gene TRBJ1-1, with unresolved D. Germline loops: CDR1 SGHAT, CDR2 FQDESV (reference sequence). V was pared by 2 bases and J by 1 base, with 11 bases between. The CDR3 contains 15 residues. Supplemented by reference TRBV11-1 and TRBJ1-1, the full variable domain reads EAEVAQSPRYKITEKSQAVAFWCDPISGHATLYWYRQILGQGPELLVQFQDESVVDDSQLPKDRFSAERLKGVDSTLKIQPAELGDSAMYLCASSLRGSGNTEAFFGQGTRLTVV.

The chain employs TRBV9 and TRBJ2-4, with D maybe TRBD1 (6 bases). The V end was cut by 4 bases, the J end by 5 bases, with 13 bases between. Germline CDR1 reads SGDLS; CDR2 reads YYNGEE. This CDR3 is 14 amino acids long. The CDR3 here is CASSPRDTENIQYF. The DNA for the CDR3 is TGTGCCAGCAGCCCCCGGGACACCGAAAACATTCAGTACTTC.

V gene TRBV28 combines with J gene TRBJ2-7; tentatively, D is TRBD2 (5 bases). Germline CDR1 MDHEN, CDR2 SYDVKM. The CDR3 runs to 12 residues. V shed 6 bases and J shed 2 bases, with 8 bases lying between them. The CDR3 reads CASRAGTYEQYF. As DNA, the CDR3 is TGTGCCAGCAGAGCCGGGACCTACGAGCAGTACTTC.

The table lists this clone with a count of one. V is TRBV6-1 and J is TRBJ1-3; no firm D call. Trimming took off 4 bases at V and 2 bases at J, with 21 bases between the two ends. CDR1 and CDR2 from the germline V gene are MNHNS and SASEGT. The CDR3 totals 18 residues. CDR3 DNA sequence: TGTGCCAGCAGTGCAACTGCCGGGTCGTCACCGACTGGAAACACCATATATTTT. Translating gives CASSATAGSSPTGNTIYF.

This rearrangement joins TRBV10-2 to TRBJ2-7; D gene ambiguous. Between the trimmed V and J ends, which lost 0 bases and 10 bases, there was a span of 7 bases. Per germline, CDR1 WSHSY and CDR2 SAAADI. The CDR3 consists of 11 residues. The CDR3: CASSESKKQYF. In DNA form, the CDR3 reads TGCGCCAGCAGTGAGTCGAAGAAACAGTACTTC.

This chain connects TRBV19 to TRBJ1-2; 8 bases match TRBD1. Germline trimming cut 5 bases from V and 5 bases from J; bases unmatched to any gene: 10. Germline CDR1 LNHDA, CDR2 SQIVND (reference sequence). The length of the CDR3 is 15 residues. The CDR3 spells CASSLSGTGDYGYTF. As DNA, the CDR3 is TGTGCCAGTAGTCTATCCGGGACAGGTGATTATGGCTACACCTTC.

This sequence joins TRBV6-5 and TRBJ1-2; 7 bases are a match to TRBD1. This CDR3 has 15 amino acids. V gave up 4 bases and J gave up 2 bases; unmatched junction bases: 7. Germline V lookup: CDR1 MNHEY, CDR2 SVGAGI. CDR3 coding DNA: TGTGCCAGCAGTTCTGCGGGACAGATAAACTATGGCTACACCTTC. Translating gives CASSSAGQINYGYTF.

With regard to this clone: A junction boundary mismatches the germline segment, possibly from a read error. The gene calls are TRBV14 and TRBJ2-7; 10 nucleotides align to TRBD1. The CDR3 extends over 14 amino acids. Germline lookup yields CDR1 SGHDN and CDR2 FVKESK. The CDR3 protein is CAGSQDRGPYEQYF. The CDR3 DNA reads TGTGCCGGCAGCCAAGACAGGGGGCCCTACGAGCAGTACTTC.

The J gene is TRBJ1-1, the V gene TRBV4-2; 11 nucleotides agree with TRBD1. The germline V gene encodes CDR1 LGHNA and CDR2 YNFKEQ. There are 18 residues in the CDR3. Trimming at V came to 5 bases and at J to 4 bases, leaving 15 bases not matched to a gene. The CDR3 nucleotides read TGTGCCAGCAGCAACCCTGGGACAGGGGGTATATGGTCCACTGAAGCTTTCTTT. Protein sequence: CASSNPGTGGIWSTEAFF.

The chain joins TRBV19 to TRBJ2-2, with no clear D. V was clipped by 8 bases and J by 5 bases, with 6 bases between them. Germline V lookup: CDR1 LNHDA, CDR2 SQIVND (reference sequence). The CDR3 extends over 11 amino acids. The CDR3: CASRLTGELFF. The CDR3 DNA reads as TGTGCCAGTCGTCTTACCGGGGAGCTGTTTTTT.

In DNA form, the CDR3 reads TGTGCCAGCAGCTTAGGGACAGGGCTTTTAGTCACTGAAGCTTTCTTT. It yields the protein CASSLGTGLLVTEAFF. The chain employs TRBV5-4 and TRBJ1-1; 9 positions agree with TRBD1. Germline assignment: CDR1 SGHNT and CDR2 YYREEE (reference sequence). V was clipped by 2 bases and J by 4 bases; unmatched bases: 9. The CDR3 length is 16 residues.

The chain carries TRBV19 and TRBJ2-7; 10 bases align to TRBD1. The CDR3 spans 15 residues. Germline CDR1 and CDR2: LNHDA and SQIVND (reference sequence). V trimming: 5 bases; J trimming: 2 bases; junction bases outside the gene matches: 6. The CDR3 here is CASSQVDRGTYEQYF. The CDR3 DNA sequence: TGTGCCAGTAGTCAGGTGGACAGGGGGACCTACGAGCAGTACTTC.

This clone showed up just once. The rearrangement uses TRBV28 and TRBJ2-5; D is perhaps TRBD2 (6 bases). The CDR3 is 15 amino acids. CDR1 is MDHEN, CDR2 SYDVKM, per germline. Trimming removed 5 bases from V and 7 bases from J, with 20 bases in between. The CDR3 region is CASSTPGLPSGTQYF. The CDR3 nucleotides read TGTGCCAGCAGTACTCCGGGACTCCCCTCAGGGACCCAGTACTTC.

The V call is TRBV3-1 (or the pseudogene TRBV3-2), the J call TRBJ2-6; D might be TRBD1 (5 bases). This CDR3 has 17 amino acids. The V gene lost 4 bases and the J gene lost 0 bases, with 13 bases spanning the gap. CDR1 and CDR2 from the germline V gene are LGHDT and YNNKEL (reference sequence). The CDR3 bases are TGTGCCAGCAGCCTGGACACTCGTTCCTCTGGGGCCAACGTCCTGACTTTC. Translation: CASSLDTRSSGANVLTF.

This clone has just one count. V and J are TRBV19 and TRBJ1-1; D is ambiguous. This CDR3 comprises 14 residues. The ends were cut back, 2 bases at V and 3 bases at J, with 10 bases in the middle. Germline V gene sequence: CDR1 LNHDA, CDR2 SQIVND (reference sequence). This CDR3 is CASSISTGYTEAFF. The CDR3 DNA is TGTGCCAGTAGTATATCTACTGGTTACACTGAAGCTTTCTTT.

The V call is TRBV11-2, the J call TRBJ1-1; TRBD1 aligns across 8 bases. The CDR3 has 12 amino acids. With 6 bases clipped from V and 14 bases from J, the junction kept 11 bases outside the gene matches. CDR1 SGHAT and CDR2 FQNNGV come from the germline V gene. CDR3 DNA sequence: TGTGCCAGCAGGTATACAGGGGGTATATCCTTCTTT. Amino acid sequence: CASRYTGGISFF.

This clone has just one count. The same CDR3 can be traced to other DNA sequences in this sample. The rearrangement links TRBV4-1 to TRBJ2-2; 13 bases are a match to TRBD2. There are 18 residues in the CDR3. Germline loops: CDR1 MGHRA, CDR2 YSYEKL. V lost 1 base and J lost 5; bases outside the gene matches: 7. The CDR3 here is CASSQGGLAGVGTGELFF. CDR3 bases: TGCGCCAGCAGCCAAGGTGGACTAGCGGGAGTAGGGACCGGGGAGCTGTTTTTT.

In this sample, this clone turned up a few times. CDR3 in amino acids: CASSRDSYEQYF. Here the CDR3 DNA reads TGTGCCAGCAGCCGGGACTCCTACGAGCAGTACTTC. J is TRBJ2-7 and V is TRBV3-1 (or the pseudogene TRBV3-2); D ambiguous. The germline CDR1 and CDR2 sequences are LGHDT and YNNKEL (reference sequence). The CDR3 sequence is 12 residues long. V was cut by 4 bases and J by 0 bases, with 4 bases left in between.

A single count supports this clone. The chain uses TRBV5-6 and TRBJ1-6; D may be TRBD1 (6 bases). Trimming took off 5 bases at V and 7 bases at J, with 7 bases between the two ends. The CDR3 contains 12 residues. Germline V gene lookup returns CDR1 SGHDT and CDR2 YYEEEE. CDR3 sequence (DNA): TGTGCCAGCAGACAGGGAAATTCACCCCTCCACTTT. Encoded protein: CASRQGNSPLHF.

The V gene is TRBV6-5, the J gene TRBJ2-5, with 9 bases fitting TRBD1. This CDR3 region has 15 residues. V shed 5 bases and J 2 bases; nucleotides not matched to a gene: 6. The germline CDR1 and CDR2 sequences are MNHEY and SVGAGI. This chain's CDR3 is CASSLQGAKQETQYF. The CDR3, as DNA: TGTGCCAGCAGTCTACAGGGGGCAAAACAAGAGACCCAGTACTTC.

V is TRBV7-9 and J is TRBJ1-1; possible D gene TRBD1, 5 bases. This CDR3 contains 14 residues. The germline V and J ends were trimmed by 5 bases and 2 bases, with 12 bases remaining between them. In germline, CDR1 is SEHNR, CDR2 FQNEAQ (reference sequence). The CDR3 sequence is CASSLGGPNTEAFF. The CDR3 nucleotides are TGTGCCAGCAGCCTGGGGGGTCCTAACACTGAAGCTTTCTTT.

This chain joins TRBV20-1 and TRBJ2-3; unclear D gene. CDR1 and CDR2 (germline): DFQATT, SNEGSKA (reference sequence). The CDR3 runs to 11 residues. Trimming cost V 0 bases and J 6 bases, with 4 bases left between them. The CDR3 region is CSAREKDTQYF. The CDR3 DNA follows: TGCAGTGCTAGAGAAAAGGATACGCAGTATTTT.

This rearrangement joins TRBV7-9 to TRBJ2-5; D call uncertain. Trimming removed 0 bases at V and 4 bases at J, with 9 bases between. The CDR3 loop spans 14 amino acids. From germline, CDR1 is SEHNR and CDR2 FQNEAQ (reference sequence). The CDR3 spells CASSLAGRRETQYF. DNA of the CDR3: TGTGCCAGCAGCTTAGCGGGTAGACGAGAGACCCAGTACTTC.

This chain connects TRBV7-2 to TRBJ2-4, with 7 bases aligning to TRBD1. The CDR3 has 14 residues. Germline V gene lookup returns CDR1 SGHTA and CDR2 FQGNSA. V lost 5 bases and J lost 6; bases outside the gene matches: 7. The CDR3 spells CASSPQGSGNIQYF. Written as DNA, the CDR3 is TGTGCCAGCAGCCCACAGGGGTCGGGAAACATTCAGTACTTC.

The chain combines TRBV5-1 with TRBJ2-1; D is undetermined. Trimming pared 4 bases from V and 0 bases from J, leaving 17 bases between. Germline V gene sequence: CDR1 SGHRS, CDR2 YFSETQ. This CDR3 comprises 17 residues. This CDR3 is CASSHSPGSSSYNEQFF. The CDR3 DNA reads TGCGCCAGCAGCCATTCTCCGGGTTCGAGCTCCTACAATGAGCAGTTCTTC.

The V call is TRBV28, the J call TRBJ1-2, with TRBD1 as a possible D gene (6 bases). This CDR3 contains 14 residues. Looked up from germline, CDR1 is MDHEN and CDR2 is SYDVKM. Trimming shortened V by 5 bases and J by 4 bases, and 14 bases separated the two germline ends. Here the CDR3 reads CASSPNRVGYGYTF. The CDR3, as DNA: TGTGCCAGCAGTCCCAACAGGGTTGGCTATGGCTACACCTTC.

This chain uses TRBV2 with TRBJ2-1; TRBD2 matches at 9 bases. Looked up from germline, CDR1 is SNHLY and CDR2 is FYNNEI. Trimming cost V 10 bases and J 3 bases; bases outside gene matches: 4. This CDR3 has 13 amino acids. DNA for the CDR3: TGTGCCACGACTAGCGGAGTCTACAATGAGCAGTTCTTC. Translating gives CATTSGVYNEQFF. Variable domain in full (rest from reference TRBV2 and TRBJ2-1): EPEVTQTPSHQVTQMGQEVILRCVPISNHLYFYWYRQILGQKVEFLVSFYNNEISEKSEIFDDQFSVERPDGSNFTLKIRSTKLEDSAMYFCATTSGVYNEQFFGPGTRLTVL.

The rearrangement uses TRBV7-9 and TRBJ1-5, with D hard to call. In germline, CDR1 is SEHNR, CDR2 FQNEAQ (reference sequence). The CDR3 runs 12 residues. Trimming took off 5 bases at V and 4 bases at J, with 6 bases between the two ends. The CDR3 DNA follows: TGTGCCAGCAGCGCACAGAATCAGCCCCAGCATTTT. The encoded protein is CASSAQNQPQHF.

The CDR3 reads CAISPGTRHYEQYF. The DNA for the CDR3 is TGTGCCATCTCCCCAGGGACTAGGCACTACGAGCAGTACTTC. This chain links TRBV27 with TRBJ2-7; 8 bases are shared with TRBD2. The V gene's germline CDR1 is MNHEY and CDR2 SMNVEV (reference sequence). The CDR3 is 14 residues long. Losses at the gene ends were 10 bases for V and 3 bases for J; bases not matched to a gene: 11.